These 22 T cell receptor beta chains originate from one sample sequenced in a study of regulatory T cells in long-lasting Graves disease. Time point meaning: newly diagnosed GD, antithyroid drugs for less than 3 months. PBMC RNA served as the TCR library source. The TCR beta library used iRepertoire HTBI primers with Arm-PCR amplification of CDR3. TCRdb re-derived calls from the multiplex PCR reads in MiXCR, one entry per CDR3 protein. The sample has 400,000 to 500,000 distinct CDR3 sequences, approximately 16% seen once; the top ten hold around a tenth. Another study also made use of these data, one on T cells in Graves' hyperthyroidism and ophthalmopathy.

Source: peripheral blood mononuclear cells (PBMCs), taken at new diagnosis, from a patient treated with antithyroid drugs. The receptors here all came from a woman aged 25-40 years with Graves disease.

This clonotype was seen many times. The chain employs TRBV2 and TRBJ1-1; D possibly corresponds to TRBD1 (5 bases). CDR1 is SNHLY and CDR2 is FYNNEI in the germline V gene. The CDR3 contains 15 residues. The V end was cut by 2 bases, the J end by 1 base, with 11 bases between. The CDR3 here is CASSESGFGNTEAFF. The CDR3, as DNA: TGTGCCAGCAGTGAATCAGGGTTTGGGAACACTGAAGCTTTCTTT.

Many counts were recorded for this clonotype. The chain links TRBV6-2 or TRBV6-3 to TRBJ2-3; unclear D gene. This CDR3 is built from 12 residues. V was shortened by 6 bases and J by 5 bases, with 9 bases between the two germline ends. Germline CDR1 is MNHEY and CDR2 is SVGEGT. CDR3 residues: CASSKRRDTQYF. DNA for the CDR3: TGTGCCAGCAGCAAACGGAGAGATACGCAGTATTTT.

V and J are TRBV4-1 and TRBJ2-3; 7 bases map to TRBD1. Germline-derived CDR1 and CDR2 are MGHRA and YSYEKL. The CDR3 is 16 residues long. The J segment lost 2 bases and the V segment lost 0 bases, leaving 5 bases of the junction unmatched. Here the CDR3 DNA reads TGCGCCAGCAGCCAAGATACGGGACAGCTCACAGATACGCAGTATTTT. As protein: CASSQDTGQLTDTQYF.

The chain joins TRBV29-1 to TRBJ2-1, with no clear D. Trimming took 7 bases from V and 5 from J, leaving 12 bases between them. CDR1 is SQVTM and CDR2 is ANQGSEA in the germline V gene. The CDR3 sequence is 12 residues long. CDR3 DNA sequence: TGCAGCGCACGAGTCCAGAACAATGAGCAGTTCTTC. This gives the protein CSARVQNNEQFF.

In regard to this clonotype: The final CDR3 position lacks the conserved phenylalanine or tryptophan, pointing to a likely read error. The chain couples TRBV9 to TRBJ2-1; D perhaps matches TRBD2 (6 bases). V gave up 7 bases and J gave up 0 bases, with 11 bases separating them. This CDR3 contains 14 residues. The germline gives CDR1 SGDLS, CDR2 YYNGEE. CDR3 in DNA: TGTGCCAGCGGAGGGCCAAGCTCCTACAATGAGCAGTTCTTA. Its protein is CASGGPSSYNEQFL.

For this clonotype: Just one base apart from a much larger clone, this may be a read error. V gene TRBV10-3 combines with J gene TRBJ2-3; 8 bases line up with TRBD1. J gave up 1 base and V 5 bases, and 8 bases lay outside the gene matches. CDR3 length equals 16 residues. Germline assignment: CDR1 ENHRY and CDR2 SYGVKD. CDR3 coding DNA: TGTGCCATCAGTTATCCCCCGGGACAGGGCACAGATACGCAGTATTTT. It specifies CAISYPPGQGTDTQYF.

This clonotype was detected many times. J is TRBJ2-7 and V is TRBV11-2; D gene ambiguous. Germline CDR1 SGHAT, CDR2 FQNNGV. Trimming left V 1 base short and J 5 bases short, with 12 bases between. This CDR3 contains 14 residues. The CDR3 bases are TGTGCCAGCAGCTTAGCGTTCCGCGCCCACGAGCAGTACTTC. This translates into CASSLAFRAHEQYF.

The sample holds many counts of this clonotype. The chain links TRBV27 to TRBJ2-1; 9 nucleotides match TRBD1. Germline CDR1 is MNHEY and CDR2 is SMNVEV (reference sequence). V dropped 5 bases and J dropped 4; count of bases not matched to a gene: 9. The CDR3 totals 16 residues. Here the CDR3 DNA reads TGTGCCAGCAGTCTACAGGGGGCAAAGATATACAATGAGCAGTTCTTC. Translation gives CASSLQGAKIYNEQFF.

This clonotype was seen many times. The V gene is TRBV30, the J gene TRBJ2-3, with 7 positions matching TRBD2. CDR3 length equals 15 residues. V dropped 8 bases and J dropped 2; count of bases not matched to a gene: 13. Germline V CDR1 and CDR2: GTSNPN, SVGIG (reference sequence). CDR3 DNA: TGTGCCAGCCAACTGAGCGGGGCTTCCACAGATACGCAGTATTTT. This sequence encodes CASQLSGASTDTQYF.

This chain joins TRBV7-2 and TRBJ2-7, with 7 nucleotides matching TRBD2. Germline CDR1 and CDR2: SGHTA and FQGNSA. V was pared by 5 bases and J by 2 bases, with 12 bases of the junction left unmatched. The CDR3 loop spans 16 amino acids. Written as DNA, the CDR3 is TGTGCCAGCAGCACCTGGGATAGCGGGTTCCCCTACGAGCAGTACTTC. Protein sequence: CASSTWDSGFPYEQYF.

The chain is built from TRBV28 and TRBJ2-5, with D tentatively TRBD2 (6 bases). The CDR3 totals 14 residues. In germline, CDR1 is MDHEN, CDR2 SYDVKM. Trimming shortened V by 7 bases and J by 7 bases, and 19 bases separated the two germline ends. The CDR3 spells CASNQGRVGGTQYF. In DNA, the CDR3 is TGTGCCAGCAATCAGGGACGGGTCGGGGGGACCCAGTACTTC.

There are many counts of this clonotype. J is TRBJ2-3 and V is TRBV18; a possible D gene is TRBD2 (5 bases). This CDR3 comprises 16 residues. The V gene lost 0 bases and the J gene lost 0 bases, with 10 bases spanning the gap. Germline CDR1 is KGHSH and CDR2 is LQKENI. DNA for the CDR3: TGTGCCAGCTCACCACCGGACTCCCCAAGCACAGATACGCAGTATTTT. Its protein is CASSPPDSPSTDTQYF.

This clonotype has more than one count but fewer than ten. V and J are TRBV5-1 and TRBJ2-2, with a weak D call TRBD2 (6 bases). CDR1 SGHRS and CDR2 YFSETQ come from the germline V gene. Deletions cut 3 bases from V and 5 bases from J, with 11 bases between. The CDR3 is 14 amino acids. The CDR3 loop is CASSWRVKTGELFF. In DNA, the CDR3 is TGCGCCAGCAGCTGGAGGGTGAAGACCGGGGAGCTGTTTTTT. Drawing the rest from reference TRBV5-1 and TRBJ2-2, the complete variable domain is KAGVTQTPRYLIKTRGQQVTLSCSPISGHRSVSWYQQTPGQGLQFLFEYFSETQRNKGNFPGRFSGRQFSNSRSEMNVSTLELGDSALYLCASSWRVKTGELFFGEGSRLTVL.

This clonotype has at least ten counts. The J gene is TRBJ2-3, the V gene TRBV11-2, with D perhaps assigned TRBD1 or TRBD2 (5 bases each). The CDR3 is made up of 15 amino acids. Looked up from germline, CDR1 is SGHAT and CDR2 is FQNNGV. V dropped 8 bases and J dropped 3 bases, with 18 bases sitting between them. CDR3 coding DNA: TGTGCCAGCGGACGAGGGCAGGGCGGAACAGATACGCAGTATTTT. This gives the protein CASGRGQGGTDTQYF.

This clonotype was recorded at least ten times. The CDR3 DNA reads TGCAGTGCTAGAGTTCTACTTGCAGCCTACGAGCAGTACTTC. The encoded protein is CSARVLLAAYEQYF. The V gene is TRBV20-1, the J gene TRBJ2-7; no reliable D call. Trimming removed 1 base from V and 2 bases from J, with 12 bases in between. CDR1 and CDR2 from the germline V gene are DFQATT and SNEGSKA (reference sequence). This CDR3 region has 14 residues.

At least ten counts were recorded for this clonotype. The chain links TRBV5-6 to TRBJ1-5; D not certain. Trimming left V 4 bases short and J 8 bases short, with 19 bases between. The CDR3 loop spans 15 amino acids. Germline V gene data show CDR1 as SGHDT and CDR2 as YYEEEE. The CDR3 sequence: CASSLGIRSREPQHF. DNA for the CDR3: TGTGCCAGCAGCCTCGGGATCAGGTCCCGGGAGCCCCAGCATTTT.

This clonotype was recorded many times. V gene TRBV7-9 combines with J gene TRBJ2-5, with unresolved D. The CDR3 loop spans 14 amino acids. Germline lookup yields CDR1 SEHNR and CDR2 FQNEAQ (reference sequence). The germline V and J ends were trimmed by 5 bases and 5 bases, with 15 bases remaining between them. The CDR3 bases are TGTGCCAGCAGCCAACTGGGTCTCTCGGAGACCCAGTACTTC. It codes for CASSQLGLSETQYF.

This clonotype was seen at least ten times. The rearrangement uses TRBV3-1 and TRBJ1-4, with no clear D. From germline, CDR1 is LGHDT and CDR2 YNNKEL (reference sequence). This CDR3 region has 12 residues. Deletions cut 5 bases from V and 6 bases from J, with 7 bases between. The CDR3 spells CASSYSDEKLFF. Here the CDR3 DNA reads TGTGCCAGCAGCTACTCCGATGAAAAACTGTTTTTT.

This clonotype occurred many times. The chain couples TRBV7-8 to TRBJ1-5, with 8 bases aligning to TRBD1. Germline V lookup: CDR1 SGHVS, CDR2 FQNEAQ. The CDR3 sequence is 13 residues long. Trimming at V came to 6 bases and at J to 5 bases, leaving 3 bases not matched to a gene. This CDR3 reads CASSSGGHQPQHF. As DNA, the CDR3 is TGTGCCAGCAGTTCAGGGGGCCATCAGCCCCAGCATTTT.

Ten or more counts support this clonotype. The rearrangement uses TRBV12-3 or TRBV12-4 and TRBJ2-2; TRBD2 matches at 10 bases. J gave up 5 bases and V 5 bases, and 5 bases lay outside the gene matches. This CDR3 has 15 amino acids. CDR3 DNA sequence: TGTGCCAGCAGTCCGCTAGCGGGAGCTACCGGGGAGCTGTTTTTT. Protein: CASSPLAGATGELFF.

V is TRBV11-2 and J is TRBJ2-7, with 7 bases identical to TRBD2. CDR3 size: 17 residues. V was clipped by 0 bases and J by 4 bases; unmatched bases: 12. Germline assignment: CDR1 SGHAT and CDR2 FQNNGV. In DNA, the CDR3 is TGTGCCAGCAGCTTAGATCCTGGGTCTAGCGGTTTATACGAGCAGTACTTC. It codes for CASSLDPGSSGLYEQYF.

In this sample, this clonotype turned up many times. The CDR3 region has the DNA TGTGCCAGCAGTTACATCCCGGGACAAGGGTTAGCGAATCAGCCCCAGCATTTT. Encoded protein: CASSYIPGQGLANQPQHF. The genes are TRBV6-2 or TRBV6-3 and TRBJ1-5; D is perhaps TRBD1 (6 bases). V was cut by 2 bases and J by 4 bases, with 21 bases left in between. CDR3 length: 18 amino acids. Germline assignment: CDR1 MNHEY and CDR2 SVGEGT.